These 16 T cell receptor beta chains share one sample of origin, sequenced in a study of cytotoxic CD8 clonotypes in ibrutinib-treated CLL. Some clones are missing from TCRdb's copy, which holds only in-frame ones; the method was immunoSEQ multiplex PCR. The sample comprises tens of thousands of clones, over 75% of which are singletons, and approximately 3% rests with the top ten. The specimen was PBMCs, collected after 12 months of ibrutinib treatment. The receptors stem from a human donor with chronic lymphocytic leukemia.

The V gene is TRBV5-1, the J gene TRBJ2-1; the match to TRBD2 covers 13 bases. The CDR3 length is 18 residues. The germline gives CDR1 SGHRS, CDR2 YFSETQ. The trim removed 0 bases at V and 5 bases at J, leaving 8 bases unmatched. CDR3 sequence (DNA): TGCGCCAGCAGCTTGGGGGGAACTAGCGGGAGGGCCGACAATGAGCAGTTCTTC. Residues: CASSLGGTSGRADNEQFF.

The CDR3 DNA sequence: TGTGCCAGCAGCGCGGGACTAGCGGGAGACAATGAGCAGTTCTTC. This codes for CASSAGLAGDNEQFF. The genes are TRBV7-3 and TRBJ2-1; the match to TRBD2 covers 14 bases. The CDR3 runs 15 residues. The junction had 2 bases not matched to a gene; V was cut back by 5 bases and J by 5 bases. Germline-derived CDR1 and CDR2 are SGHTA and FQGTGA.

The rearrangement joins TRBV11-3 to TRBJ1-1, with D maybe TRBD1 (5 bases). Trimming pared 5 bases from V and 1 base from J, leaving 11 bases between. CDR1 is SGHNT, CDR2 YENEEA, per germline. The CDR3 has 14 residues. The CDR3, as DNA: TGTGCCAGCAGCCCGCAGGGTAGGAACACTGAAGCTTTCTTT. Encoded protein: CASSPQGRNTEAFF.

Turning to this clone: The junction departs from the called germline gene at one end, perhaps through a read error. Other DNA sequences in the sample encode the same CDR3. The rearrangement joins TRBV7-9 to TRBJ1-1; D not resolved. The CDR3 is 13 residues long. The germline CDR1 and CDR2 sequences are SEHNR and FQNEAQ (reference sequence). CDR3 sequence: CASSHPLNTEAFF. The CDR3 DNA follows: TGTGCCAGCAGCCACCCCTTGAACACTGAAGCCTTCTTT. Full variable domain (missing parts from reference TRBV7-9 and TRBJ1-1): DTGVSQNPRHKITKRGQNVTFRCDPISEHNRLYWYRQTLGQGPEFLTYFQNEAQLEKSRLLSDRFSAERPKGSFSTLEIQRTEQGDSAMYLCASSHPLNTEAFFGQGTRLTVV.

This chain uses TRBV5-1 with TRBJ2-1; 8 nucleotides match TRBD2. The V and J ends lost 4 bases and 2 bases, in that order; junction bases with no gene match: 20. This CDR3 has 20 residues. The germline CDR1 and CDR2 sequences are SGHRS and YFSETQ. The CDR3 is CASSGRRLAPHLGTYNEQFF. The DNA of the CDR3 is TGCGCCAGCAGCGGTAGACGACTAGCGCCCCACTTGGGAACCTACAATGAGCAGTTCTTC.

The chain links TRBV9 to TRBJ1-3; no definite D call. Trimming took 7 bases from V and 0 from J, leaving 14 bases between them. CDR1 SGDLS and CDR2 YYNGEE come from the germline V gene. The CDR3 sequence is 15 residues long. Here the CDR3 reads CASSSTAVSGNTIYF. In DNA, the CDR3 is TGTGCCAGCTCGAGTACGGCAGTCTCTGGAAACACCATATATTTT.

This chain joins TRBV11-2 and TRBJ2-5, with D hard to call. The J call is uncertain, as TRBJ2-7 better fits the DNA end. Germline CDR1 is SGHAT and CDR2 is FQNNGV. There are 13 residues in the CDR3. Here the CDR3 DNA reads TGTGCCAGCCAGCACGGGCTACTCTACGAGCAGTACTTC. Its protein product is CASQHGLLYEQYF.

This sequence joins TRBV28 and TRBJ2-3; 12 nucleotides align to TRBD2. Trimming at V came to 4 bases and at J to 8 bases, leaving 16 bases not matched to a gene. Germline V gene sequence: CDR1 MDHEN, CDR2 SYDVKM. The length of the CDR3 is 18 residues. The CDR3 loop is CASSSDLGLAGRGSTQYF. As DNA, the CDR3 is TGTGCCAGCAGTTCCGACCTAGGACTAGCGGGGAGGGGCAGTACGCAGTATTTT. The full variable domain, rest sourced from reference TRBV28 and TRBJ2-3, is DVKVTQSSRYLVKRTGEKVFLECVQDMDHENMFWYRQDPGLGLRLIYFSYDVKMKEKGDIPEGYSVSREKKERFSLILESASTNQTSMYLCASSSDLGLAGRGSTQYFGPGTRLTVL.

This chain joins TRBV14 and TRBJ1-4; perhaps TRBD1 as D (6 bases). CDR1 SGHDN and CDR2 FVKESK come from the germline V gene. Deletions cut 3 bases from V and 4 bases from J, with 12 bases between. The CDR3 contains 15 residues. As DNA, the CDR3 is TGTGCCAGCAGCCATCGGACAGAGATTAATGAAAAACTGTTTTTT. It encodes CASSHRTEINEKLFF.

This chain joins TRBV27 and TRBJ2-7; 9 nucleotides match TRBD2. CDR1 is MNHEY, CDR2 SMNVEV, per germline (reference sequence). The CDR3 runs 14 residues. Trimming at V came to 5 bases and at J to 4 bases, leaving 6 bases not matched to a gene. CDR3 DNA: TGTGCCAGCAGTGCGCGGGAGGGAGGGTACGAGCAGTACTTC. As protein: CASSAREGGYEQYF.

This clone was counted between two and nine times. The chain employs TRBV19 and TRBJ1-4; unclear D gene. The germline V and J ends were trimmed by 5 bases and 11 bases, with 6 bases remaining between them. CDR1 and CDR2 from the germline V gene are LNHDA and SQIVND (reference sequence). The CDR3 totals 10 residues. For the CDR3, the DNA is TGTGCCAGTAGTCGAGAGAAACTGTTTTTT. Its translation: CASSREKLFF.

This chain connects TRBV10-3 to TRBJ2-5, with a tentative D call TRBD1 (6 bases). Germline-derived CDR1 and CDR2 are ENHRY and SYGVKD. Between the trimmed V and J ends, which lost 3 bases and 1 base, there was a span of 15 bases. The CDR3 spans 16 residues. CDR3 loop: CAISDRGWTAQETQYF. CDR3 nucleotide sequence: TGTGCCATCAGTGATCGGGGTTGGACAGCCCAAGAGACCCAGTACTTC.

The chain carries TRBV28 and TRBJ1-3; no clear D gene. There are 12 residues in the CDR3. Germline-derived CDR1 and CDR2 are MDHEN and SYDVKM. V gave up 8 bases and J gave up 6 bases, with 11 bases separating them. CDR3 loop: CASQHPENTIYF. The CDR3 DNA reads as TGTGCCAGCCAACACCCAGAAAACACCATATATTTT.

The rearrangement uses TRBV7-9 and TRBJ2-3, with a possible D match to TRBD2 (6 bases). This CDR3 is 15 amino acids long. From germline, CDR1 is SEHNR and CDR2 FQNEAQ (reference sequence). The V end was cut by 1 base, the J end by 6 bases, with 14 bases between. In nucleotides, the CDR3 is TGTGCCAGCAGCTTAGGGGGACTGCTGGCGGATACGCAGTATTTT. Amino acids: CASSLGGLLADTQYF.

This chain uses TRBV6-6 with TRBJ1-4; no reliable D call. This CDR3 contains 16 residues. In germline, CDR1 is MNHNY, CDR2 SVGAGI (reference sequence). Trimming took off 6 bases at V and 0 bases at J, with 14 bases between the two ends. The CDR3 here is CASSHPDGTTNEKLFF. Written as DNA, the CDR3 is TGTGCCAGCAGCCATCCCGACGGCACAACTAATGAAAAACTGTTTTTT.

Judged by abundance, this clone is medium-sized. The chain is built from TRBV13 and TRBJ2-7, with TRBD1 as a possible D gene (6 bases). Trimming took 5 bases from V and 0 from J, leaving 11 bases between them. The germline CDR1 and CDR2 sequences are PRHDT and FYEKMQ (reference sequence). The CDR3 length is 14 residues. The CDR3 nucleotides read TGTGCCAGCAGCCTTACAGGGTTCTCCTACGAGCAGTACTTC. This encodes CASSLTGFSYEQYF.